Given below is one T cell receptor (beta chain) in context. No antigen is known for it. The source of the sample is a study of siplizumab effects on memory and regulatory T cells. Study-wide results and limits: The Treg-derived share of mappable alloreactive CD4+ clones averaged about 69% with siplizumab and 26.9% in controls.

CDR1 SGHRS and CDR2 YFSETQ come from the germline V gene. There are 13 residues in the CDR3. V was clipped by 4 bases and J by 5 bases, with 12 bases between them. TCRdb's copy holds only in-frame clones and misses some; the assay was immunoSEQ multiplex PCR. Among nearly 95,000 clones listed, 94% were seen once. This sequence was found in a human donor in good health. Specimen: non-Treg CD4+ T cells sorted from blood. The rearrangement joins TRBV5-1 to TRBJ1-2; D is unresolved. The CDR3 nucleotides read TGCGCCAGCAGCGGAGTGTTTGAGTATGGCTACACCTTC. Its translation: CASSGVFEYGYTF.